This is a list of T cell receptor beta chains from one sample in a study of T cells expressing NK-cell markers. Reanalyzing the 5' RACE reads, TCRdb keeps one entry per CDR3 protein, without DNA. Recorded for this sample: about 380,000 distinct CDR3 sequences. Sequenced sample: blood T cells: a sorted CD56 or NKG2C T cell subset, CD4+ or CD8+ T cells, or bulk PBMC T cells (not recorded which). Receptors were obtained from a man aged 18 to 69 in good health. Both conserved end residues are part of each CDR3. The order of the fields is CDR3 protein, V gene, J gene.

CDR3 protein: CASSHPPREQFF
V gene: TRBV12-3/TRBV12-4
J gene: TRBJ2-1

CDR3 protein: CATSRDRQRRNYGYTF
V gene: TRBV15
J gene: TRBJ1-2

CDR3 protein: CASSLVGPRGLAYNEQFF
V gene: TRBV11-2
J gene: TRBJ2-1

CDR3 protein: CASSGGRTGELFF
V gene: TRBV6-4
J gene: TRBJ2-2

CDR3 protein: CASSRRDRGRLNTGELFF
V gene: TRBV12-3/TRBV12-4
J gene: TRBJ2-2

CDR3 protein: CASSELGQFYGYTF
V gene: TRBV6-1
J gene: TRBJ1-2

CDR3 protein: CATSRDIAGHYEQYF
V gene: TRBV15
J gene: TRBJ2-7

CDR3 protein: CSAGRSSGNTIYF
V gene: TRBV20-1
J gene: TRBJ1-3

CDR3 protein: CSAREAQRDQETQYF
V gene: TRBV20-1
J gene: TRBJ2-5

CDR3 protein: CASRFGREEGEAFF
V gene: TRBV6-1
J gene: TRBJ1-1